This TCR beta chain came from a study of response to subunit inactivated influenza vaccine. Study observations and caveats: Authors suggested each seasonal influenza vaccination recruits few new T cells.

The V end lost 0 bases, the J end lost 2 bases, and 11 bases lay between the germline ends. The CDR3 totals 16 residues. The germline V gene has CDR1 LGHNA and CDR2 YSLEER. As regards this clonotype: The antigen remains undetermined.

TCRdb processed the RT-PCR reads anew with MiXCR; each CDR3 protein has one entry. This table holds about 160,000 distinct CDR3 sequences, about a tenth found once. The source of this sequence is a middle-aged man who received an inactivated influenza vaccine. V usage is TRBV4-3 and J usage is TRBJ2-1; D unclear. This sample comprised non-naive T cells sorted from PBMCs, obtained 35 to 45 days after vaccination. CDR3 DNA: TGCGCCAGCAGCCAAGATATTTCAGGTACCTACAATGAGCAGTTCTTC. Protein sequence: CASSQDISGTYNEQFF.